This TCR beta chain comes out of a study of control samples from healthy donors and cancer patients. TCRdb's copy holds only in-frame clones and misses some; the assay was immunoSEQ multiplex PCR. The data show approximately 210,000 clones, about 90% seen once. The V and J ends lost 1 base and 1 base respectively, with 17 bases between them. The germline V gene has CDR1 SGHKS and CDR2 YYEKEE (reference sequence). The CDR3 sequence is 18 residues long. This sequence joins TRBV5-5 and TRBJ2-2, with D possibly being TRBD1 (6 bases). The TCR comes from a man in his thirties or forties in good health. Sequencing was done on a sample of blood. CDR3 in DNA: TGTGCCAGCAGCTTGACCCCAGGGGCCTCCCTGAACACCGGGGAGCTGTTTTTT. This encodes CASSLTPGASLNTGELFF.